This T cell receptor beta chain was observed in a study of blood T cell repertoires in COVID-19. The CDR3 loop spans 14 amino acids. Germline lookup yields CDR1 LGHDT and CDR2 YNNKEL (reference sequence). Trimming left V 3 bases short and J 7 bases short, with 13 bases between. The authors' processing: Nucleated cell counts were estimated from reference gene primer amplification. Data came from immunoSEQ multiplex PCR; TCRdb stores just in-frame clones and leaves some out. D and trimming were read from the DNA, whereas the V and J calls and clone size are those reported in that table. This sample yields approximately 120,000 clones, of which around 87% are seen a single time; approximately 8.1% belongs to the top ten.

The rearrangement joins TRBV3-1 (or the pseudogene TRBV3-2) to TRBJ2-1, with D perhaps matching TRBD2 (5 bases). This TCR was sampled from a man between 50 and 59 years old with acute or convalescent COVID-19. Sample: peripheral blood. This chain's CDR3 is CASSQAITRNEQFF. The DNA of the CDR3 is TGTGCCAGCAGCCAGGCCATAACTAGGAATGAGCAGTTCTTC.